The subject of this entry is one TCR beta chain. The antigen is undetermined. Trimming removed 6 bases from V and 0 bases from J, with 15 bases in between. Germline V gene data show CDR1 as SGHRS and CDR2 as YFSETQ. The CDR3 contains 16 residues. The record originates from a study of cytomegalovirus exposure and HLA in healthy donors. Primers for the PCR totalled 60 Vbeta and 13 Jbeta. Sequencing used immunoSEQ multiplex PCR; TCRdb keeps in-frame clones, though not all of them. The table lists about 110,000 clones, 70% to 85% of them singletons, with roughly 3.4% in the top ten. Study conclusions and caveats: It was only CMV serostatus that was available as immune exposure information.

This receptor was obtained from a man aged 55 to 69 in good health and CMV-seronegative. Source material: PBMCs. The chain recombines TRBV5-1 with TRBJ2-2; TRBD1 is a possible D gene (5 bases). CDR3 nucleotides: TGCGCCAGCACCGCTTGGGCAGGGACGAACACCGGGGAGCTGTTTTTT. Amino acids: CASTAWAGTNTGELFF.